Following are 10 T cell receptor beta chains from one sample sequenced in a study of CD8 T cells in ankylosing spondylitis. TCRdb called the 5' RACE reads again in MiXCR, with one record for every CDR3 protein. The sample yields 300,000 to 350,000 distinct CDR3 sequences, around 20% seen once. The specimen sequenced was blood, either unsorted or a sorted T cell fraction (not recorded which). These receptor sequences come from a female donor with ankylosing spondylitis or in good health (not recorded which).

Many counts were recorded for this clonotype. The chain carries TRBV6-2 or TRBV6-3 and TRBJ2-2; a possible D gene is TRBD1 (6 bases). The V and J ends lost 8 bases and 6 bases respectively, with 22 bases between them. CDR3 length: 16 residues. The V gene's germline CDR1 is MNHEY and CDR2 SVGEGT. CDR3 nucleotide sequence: TGTGCCAGCCTTACCATCAGGGGAAGTCGTCCCGGGGAGCTGTTTTTT. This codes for CASLTIRGSRPGELFF.

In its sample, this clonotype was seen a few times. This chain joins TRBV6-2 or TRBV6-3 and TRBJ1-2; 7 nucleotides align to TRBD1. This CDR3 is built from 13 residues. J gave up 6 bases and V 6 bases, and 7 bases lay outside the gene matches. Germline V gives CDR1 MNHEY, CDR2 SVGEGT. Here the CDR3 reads CASRRTGVDGYTF. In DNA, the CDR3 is TGTGCCAGCAGACGGACAGGAGTAGATGGCTACACCTTC.

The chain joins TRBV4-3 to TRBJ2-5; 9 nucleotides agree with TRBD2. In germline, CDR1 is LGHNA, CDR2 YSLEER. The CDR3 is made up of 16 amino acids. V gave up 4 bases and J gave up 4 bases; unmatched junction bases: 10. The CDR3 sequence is CASSPFRLSGGETQYF. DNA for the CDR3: TGCGCCAGCAGCCCGTTCCGTCTTAGCGGGGGAGAGACCCAGTACTTC.

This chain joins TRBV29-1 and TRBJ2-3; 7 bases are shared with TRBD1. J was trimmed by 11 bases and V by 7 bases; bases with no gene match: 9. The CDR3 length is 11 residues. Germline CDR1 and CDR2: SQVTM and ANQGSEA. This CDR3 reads CSADPGGWQYF. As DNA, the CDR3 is TGCAGCGCCGACCCAGGGGGTTGGCAGTATTTT.

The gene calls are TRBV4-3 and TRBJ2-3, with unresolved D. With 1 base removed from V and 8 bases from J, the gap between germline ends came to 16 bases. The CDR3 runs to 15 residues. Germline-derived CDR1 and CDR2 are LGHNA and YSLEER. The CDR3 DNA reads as TGCGCCAGCAGCCAAGTAGCAGGCCGTGGCTCTACGCAGTATTTT. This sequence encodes CASSQVAGRGSTQYF.

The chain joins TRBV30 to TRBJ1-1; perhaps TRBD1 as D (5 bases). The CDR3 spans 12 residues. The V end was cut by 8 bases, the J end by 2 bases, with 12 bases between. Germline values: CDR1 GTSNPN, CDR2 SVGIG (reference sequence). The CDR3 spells CAGGRRNTEAFF. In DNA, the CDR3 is TGTGCCGGGGGGAGAAGAAACACTGAAGCTTTCTTT. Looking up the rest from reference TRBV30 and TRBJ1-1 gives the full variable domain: SQTIHQWPATLVQPVGSPLSLECTVEGTSNPNLYWYRQAAGRGLQLLFYSVGIGQISSEVPQNLSASRPQDRQFILSSKKLLLSDSGFYLCAGGRRNTEAFFGQGTRLTVV.

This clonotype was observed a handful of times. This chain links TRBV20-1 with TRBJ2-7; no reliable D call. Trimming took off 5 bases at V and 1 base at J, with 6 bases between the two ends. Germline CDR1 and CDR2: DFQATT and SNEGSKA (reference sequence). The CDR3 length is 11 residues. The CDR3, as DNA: TGCAGTGCTCAATATTCCTACGAGCAGTACTTC. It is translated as CSAQYSYEQYF.

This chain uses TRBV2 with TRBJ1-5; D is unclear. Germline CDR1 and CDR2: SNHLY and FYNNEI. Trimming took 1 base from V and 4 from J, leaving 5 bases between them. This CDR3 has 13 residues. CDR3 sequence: CASSEGRNQPQHF. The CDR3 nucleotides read TGTGCCAGCAGTGAAGGCCGAAATCAGCCCCAGCATTTT. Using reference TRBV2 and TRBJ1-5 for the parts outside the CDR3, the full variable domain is EPEVTQTPSHQVTQMGQEVILRCVPISNHLYFYWYRQILGQKVEFLVSFYNNEISEKSEIFDDQFSVERPDGSNFTLKIRSTKLEDSAMYFCASSEGRNQPQHFGDGTRLSIL.

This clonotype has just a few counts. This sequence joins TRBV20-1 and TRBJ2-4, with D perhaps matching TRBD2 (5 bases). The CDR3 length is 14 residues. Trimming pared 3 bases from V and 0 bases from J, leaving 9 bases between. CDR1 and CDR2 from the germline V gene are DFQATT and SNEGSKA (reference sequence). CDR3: CSARQSGAKNIQYF. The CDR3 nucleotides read TGCAGTGCTAGGCAGAGCGGAGCCAAAAACATTCAGTACTTC.

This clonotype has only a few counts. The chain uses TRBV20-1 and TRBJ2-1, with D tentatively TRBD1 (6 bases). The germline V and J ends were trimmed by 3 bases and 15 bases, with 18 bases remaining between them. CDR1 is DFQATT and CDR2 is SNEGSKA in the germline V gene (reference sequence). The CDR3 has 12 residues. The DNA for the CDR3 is TGCAGTGCTAGCGGGACATCAGCCCGGGGGTTCTTC. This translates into CSASGTSARGFF.